This TCR beta chain originates from a study of CD8+ T cells in alopecia areata. This clone showed up just a few times. Extraction and reverse transcription of RNA yielded cDNA as the sequencing template. Data came from immunoSEQ multiplex PCR; TCRdb stores just in-frame clones and leaves some out. The sample contains around 150,000 clones, under 70% of which appear only once. Treatment given: oral pan-JAK inhibitor, 5-10 mg twice daily. Sorting of CD4+ and CD8+ T cells was performed on PBMCs. The sample here was CD4+ T cells sorted from blood, taken at week 4, from a patient treated with tofacitinib. The receptor's source is a human donor with alopecia areata.

This chain's CDR3 is CASSLGAYMNTEAFF. The CDR3 region has the DNA TGTGCCAGCAGCTTGGGGGCTTACATGAACACTGAAGCTTTCTTT. The chain recombines TRBV5-4 with TRBJ1-1; D uncertain. Germline CDR1 reads SGHNT; CDR2 reads YYREEE (reference sequence). The CDR3 runs to 15 residues. Deletions cut 0 bases from V and 0 bases from J, with 9 bases between.